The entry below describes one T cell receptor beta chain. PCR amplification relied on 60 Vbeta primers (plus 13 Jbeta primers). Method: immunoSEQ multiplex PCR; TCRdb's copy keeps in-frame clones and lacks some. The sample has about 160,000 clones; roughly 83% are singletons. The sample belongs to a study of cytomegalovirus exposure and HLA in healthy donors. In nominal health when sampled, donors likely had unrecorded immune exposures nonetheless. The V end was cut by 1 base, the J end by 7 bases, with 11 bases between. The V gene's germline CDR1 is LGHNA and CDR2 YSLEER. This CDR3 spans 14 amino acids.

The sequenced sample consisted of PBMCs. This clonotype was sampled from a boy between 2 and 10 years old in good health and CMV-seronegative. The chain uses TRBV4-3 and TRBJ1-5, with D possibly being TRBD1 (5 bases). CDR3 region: CASSQAAGYQPQHF. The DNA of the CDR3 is TGCGCCAGCAGCCAAGCCGCAGGGTACCAGCCCCAGCATTTT.